Following are 27 T cell receptor beta chains from one sample sequenced in a study of blood T cell repertoires in COVID-19 (dated by TCRdb to the early 2020s). The protocol used for the library was the immunoSEQ multiplex PCR assay. TCRdb took over this immuneACCESS table, retaining in-frame rearrangements with V and J assigned. Such tables are incomplete; in checked studies, under half of the missing clones stem from an unresolved V gene, and the remainder is unexplained. The sample table lists a few hundred thousand clones, 75% to 95% of them with a count of one. The top ten clonotypes cover around 2.6% of the sample. The material sequenced was peripheral blood. These receptors were collected from a person aged 18-35 years with COVID-19, enrolled during active disease.

The chain is built from TRBV4-3 and TRBJ2-3; unclear D gene. Germline V gives CDR1 LGHNA, CDR2 YSLEER. The CDR3 has 14 residues. Deletions cut 3 bases from V and 6 bases from J, with 13 bases between. CDR3 nucleotide sequence: TGCGCCAGCAGCCAGGGCCGGCGAGACGATACGCAGTATTTT. Translated, it gives CASSQGRRDDTQYF.

CDR3 region: CASSFIGLAGGSYNEQFF. The CDR3 DNA reads TGTGCCAGCAGCTTCATTGGACTAGCGGGAGGGTCCTACAATGAGCAGTTCTTC. The chain carries TRBV7-9 and TRBJ2-1, with 15 bases that match TRBD2. This CDR3 contains 18 residues. V was pared by 3 bases and J by 1 base, with 4 bases of the junction left unmatched. Germline V gene sequence: CDR1 SEHNR, CDR2 FQNEAQ (reference sequence).

This chain connects TRBV29-1 to TRBJ2-5; tentatively, D is TRBD1 (5 bases). V gave up 8 bases and J gave up 0 bases, with 13 bases separating them. CDR1 SQVTM and CDR2 ANQGSEA come from the germline V gene. The CDR3 runs 13 residues. The CDR3: CSTPGQNQETQYF. CDR3 nucleotide sequence: TGCAGCACACCCGGACAAAACCAAGAGACCCAGTACTTC.

The CDR3 spells CASSRGLAGVGGYYEQYF. The CDR3 coding sequence is TGTGCCAGCAGCCGGGGCCTAGCGGGAGTCGGAGGTTATTACGAGCAGTACTTC. V is TRBV4-2 and J is TRBJ2-7; 10 bases map to TRBD2. Germline lookup yields CDR1 LGHNA and CDR2 YNFKEQ. The V segment lost 4 bases and the J segment 4 bases; nucleotides outside the gene matches: 16. This CDR3 comprises 18 residues.

The rearrangement links TRBV7-9 to TRBJ2-2, with 8 bases lining up with TRBD2. The J segment lost 2 bases and the V segment lost 5 bases, leaving 10 bases of the junction unmatched. CDR1 and CDR2 (germline): SEHNR, FQNEAQ (reference sequence). The CDR3 consists of 17 residues. CDR3 sequence (DNA): TGTGCCAGCAGCCGACTTAGCGGGATACGAAACACCGGGGAGCTGTTTTTT. Translation: CASSRLSGIRNTGELFF. Filled out from reference TRBV7-9 and TRBJ2-2, the complete variable domain reads DTGVSQNPRHKITKRGQNVTFRCDPISEHNRLYWYRQTLGQGPEFLTYFQNEAQLEKSRLLSDRFSAERPKGSFSTLEIQRTEQGDSAMYLCASSRLSGIRNTGELFFGEGSRLTVL.

This chain connects TRBV24-1 to TRBJ1-2, with TRBD1 matching 9 bases. V was clipped by 3 bases and J by 6 bases; unmatched bases: 7. This CDR3 contains 15 residues. The germline V gene has CDR1 KGHDR and CDR2 SFDVKD. For the CDR3, the DNA is TGTGCCACCAGTGATCCCACAGGGGGCGTGGATGGCTACACCTTC. It is translated as CATSDPTGGVDGYTF.

This chain joins TRBV7-9 and TRBJ2-7; D is perhaps TRBD1 (5 bases). This CDR3 region has 16 residues. V lost 5 bases and J lost 4, with 21 bases in between. Germline V gives CDR1 SEHNR, CDR2 FQNEAQ (reference sequence). CDR3 loop: CASSAQRWGFFYEQYF. The CDR3 nucleotides read TGTGCCAGCAGCGCCCAGAGATGGGGCTTCTTTTACGAGCAGTACTTC.

The V gene is TRBV4-3, the J gene TRBJ2-1, with D perhaps matching TRBD2 (6 bases). Trimming left V 3 bases short and J 7 bases short, with 22 bases between. Germline assignment: CDR1 LGHNA and CDR2 YSLEER. This CDR3 has 17 amino acids. The CDR3 sequence is CASSQIIISGGTNEQFF. In DNA form, the CDR3 reads TGCGCCAGCAGCCAGATTATTATTAGCGGAGGGACTAATGAGCAGTTCTTC.

V is TRBV2 and J is TRBJ2-2, with 12 nucleotides matching TRBD1. The germline V gene encodes CDR1 SNHLY and CDR2 FYNNEI. V trimming: 4 bases; J trimming: 4 bases; junction bases outside the gene matches: 7. The CDR3 spans 17 residues. This CDR3 reads CASSVGTGGVSTGELFF. CDR3 nucleotides: TGTGCCAGCAGTGTCGGGACAGGGGGCGTTAGCACCGGGGAGCTGTTTTTT.

The V call is TRBV19, the J call TRBJ1-3, with unresolved D. Germline CDR1 LNHDA, CDR2 SQIVND (reference sequence). Trimming cost V 4 bases and J 0 bases, with 4 bases left between them. The CDR3 has 13 residues. This CDR3 is CASSTGSGNTIYF. For the CDR3, the DNA is TGTGCCAGTAGTACGGGCTCTGGAAACACCATATATTTT.

The chain has TRBV6-2 or TRBV6-3 and TRBJ2-5; 7 bases are a match to TRBD2. From germline, CDR1 is MNHEY and CDR2 SVGEGT. This CDR3 spans 14 amino acids. V lost 6 bases to trimming and J lost 4 bases; unmatched junction nucleotides: 8. CDR3 region: CASSQPGEGETQYF. As DNA, the CDR3 is TGTGCCAGCAGCCAACCCGGGGAGGGAGAGACCCAGTACTTC.

Ten or more counts support this clone. This chain connects TRBV28 to TRBJ2-5; 8 positions agree with TRBD1. After removal of 6 bases from V and 5 bases from J, the junction contained 8 bases not matched to a gene. Germline CDR1 MDHEN, CDR2 SYDVKM. There are 14 residues in the CDR3. CDR3 in amino acids: CASRWGRGRETQYF. CDR3 nucleotide sequence: TGTGCCAGCAGGTGGGGCAGGGGGCGGGAGACCCAGTACTTC.

This chain links TRBV5-1 with TRBJ2-1, with 8 positions matching TRBD1. The germline gives CDR1 SGHRS, CDR2 YFSETQ. Unmatched junction bases numbered 13, after V lost 0 bases and J lost 8 bases. The CDR3 loop spans 17 amino acids. The DNA of the CDR3 is TGCGCCAGCAGCTTGGAGGGGGACAGGACCGGTTTGGATGAGCAGTTCTTC. This translates into CASSLEGDRTGLDEQFF.

The chain employs TRBV2 and TRBJ2-3; perhaps TRBD1 as D (6 bases). The V gene lost 10 bases and the J gene lost 2 bases, with 16 bases spanning the gap. Germline V gives CDR1 SNHLY, CDR2 FYNNEI. CDR3 length equals 14 residues. CDR3 region: CAILPDRYTDTQYF. CDR3 nucleotides: TGTGCCATCCTCCCGGACAGATACACAGATACGCAGTATTTT.

This chain connects TRBV5-5 to TRBJ1-4, with 12 bases that match TRBD1. The CDR3 extends over 16 amino acids. Trimming cost V 4 bases and J 8 bases; bases outside gene matches: 9. Germline CDR1 and CDR2: SGHKS and YYEKEE (reference sequence). CDR3 protein: CASSPYAGTGGEKLFF. DNA of the CDR3: TGTGCCAGCAGCCCATATGCCGGGACAGGGGGCGAAAAACTGTTTTTT.

The rearrangement joins TRBV4-1 to TRBJ2-1, with a weak D call TRBD1 (6 bases). Trimming pared 7 bases from V and 0 bases from J, leaving 13 bases between. Germline assignment: CDR1 MGHRA and CDR2 YSYEKL. The CDR3 sequence is 15 residues long. CDR3 DNA sequence: TGCGCCAGCAAGAAGGACAGAATCTCCTACAATGAGCAGTTCTTC. Translation: CASKKDRISYNEQFF.

This chain joins TRBV12-3 or TRBV12-4 and TRBJ2-7; tentative D call: TRBD1 (6 bases). The ends were cut back, 7 bases at V and 3 bases at J, with 13 bases in the middle. This CDR3 comprises 13 residues. DNA of the CDR3: TGTGCCAGCAAGACGGGACAAGACTACGAGCAGTACTTC. Its translation is CASKTGQDYEQYF.

The chain links TRBV24-1 to TRBJ2-7; TRBD2 is a possible D gene (5 bases). Germline-derived CDR1 and CDR2 are KGHDR and SFDVKD. The CDR3 loop spans 18 amino acids. V was cut by 3 bases and J by 0 bases, with 20 bases left in between. Here the CDR3 DNA reads TGTGCCACCAGTGATGCCCCCTCCTCCCGGGATAGCTCCTACGAGCAGTACTTC. Amino acids: CATSDAPSSRDSSYEQYF.

This chain uses TRBV2 with TRBJ2-1; 9 nucleotides agree with TRBD1. Losses at the gene ends were 8 bases for V and 2 bases for J; bases not matched to a gene: 7. Germline CDR1 SNHLY, CDR2 FYNNEI. The CDR3 runs 15 residues. The CDR3 coding sequence is TGTGCCAGCTTCGGGACAGGGCGGACCTACAATGAGCAGTTCTTC. It encodes CASFGTGRTYNEQFF.

The rearrangement links TRBV6-4 to TRBJ1-5, with D unresolved. Germline V gives CDR1 MRHNA, CDR2 SNTAGT. Trimming left V 5 bases short and J 4 bases short, with 9 bases between. This CDR3 comprises 13 residues. This CDR3 reads CASSPQWNQPQHF. The CDR3 coding sequence is TGTGCCAGCAGTCCCCAGTGGAATCAGCCCCAGCATTTT.

The chain has TRBV6-5 and TRBJ2-7; a weak D match, TRBD1 (6 bases). The CDR3 contains 11 residues. Germline-derived CDR1 and CDR2 are MNHEY and SVGAGI. The V gene lost 5 bases and the J gene lost 7 bases, with 9 bases spanning the gap. The CDR3 protein is CASSPGEEQYF. In DNA, the CDR3 is TGTGCCAGCAGTCCAGGGGAAGAGCAGTACTTC.

The CDR3 DNA sequence: TGTGCCAGCAGCCCAAGCCCCTACAATGAGCAGTTCTTC. This translates into CASSPSPYNEQFF. V gene TRBV7-9 combines with J gene TRBJ2-1; D gene unclear. The CDR3 runs 13 residues. Trimming shortened V by 5 bases and J by 2 bases, and 7 bases separated the two germline ends. The germline V gene has CDR1 SEHNR and CDR2 FQNEAQ (reference sequence).

The V and J genes are TRBV11-2 and TRBJ2-7; D is unclear. From germline, CDR1 is SGHAT and CDR2 FQNNGV. V was pared by 1 base and J by 3 bases, with 13 bases between. The CDR3 is 15 amino acids. CDR3 amino acids: CASSLARVGIYEQYF. Written as DNA, the CDR3 is TGTGCCAGCAGCTTAGCCCGAGTTGGTATCTACGAGCAGTACTTC. Full variable domain (missing parts from reference TRBV11-2 and TRBJ2-7): EAGVAQSPRYKIIEKRQSVAFWCNPISGHATLYWYQQILGQGPKLLIQFQNNGVVDDSQLPKDRFSAERLKGVDSTLKIQPAKLEDSAVYLCASSLARVGIYEQYFGPGTRLTVT.

V gene TRBV6-5 combines with J gene TRBJ2-1; D is perhaps TRBD2 (5 bases). V was shortened by 2 bases and J by 4 bases, with 15 bases between the two germline ends. Germline values: CDR1 MNHEY, CDR2 SVGAGI. This CDR3 has 16 amino acids. The chain's CDR3 is CASSYRRAEPYNEQFF. The CDR3 DNA is TGTGCCAGCAGTTACAGGCGGGCAGAACCGTACAATGAGCAGTTCTTC.

V is TRBV14 and J is TRBJ2-7; 7 bases agree with TRBD2. The V gene's germline CDR1 is SGHDN and CDR2 FVKESK. V was pared by 2 bases and J by 0 bases, with 7 bases of the junction left unmatched. The length of the CDR3 is 16 residues. CDR3 nucleotide sequence: TGTGCCAGCAGCCAACTACTAGCGAAGAGCTCCTACGAGCAGTACTTC. Protein sequence: CASSQLLAKSSYEQYF. Together with reference TRBV14 and TRBJ2-7, the CDR3 gives the full variable domain: EAGVTQFPSHSVIEKGQTVTLRCDPISGHDNLYWYRRVMGKEIKFLLHFVKESKQDESGMPNNRFLAERTGGTYSTLKVQPAELEDSGVYFCASSQLLAKSSYEQYFGPGTRLTVT.

The chain carries TRBV5-1 and TRBJ2-7; 9 bases are a match to TRBD1. CDR3 size: 16 residues. The V and J ends lost 0 bases and 2 bases, in that order; junction bases with no gene match: 6. CDR1 is SGHRS, CDR2 YFSETQ, per germline. CDR3 loop: CASSLGGGQGPYEQYF. The CDR3 nucleotides are TGCGCCAGCAGCTTGGGAGGGGGACAGGGACCCTACGAGCAGTACTTC.

The V and J genes are TRBV2 and TRBJ1-1; no reliable D call. The germline V gene encodes CDR1 SNHLY and CDR2 FYNNEI. V lost 8 bases and J 3 bases, leaving 13 bases between the germline ends. This CDR3 has 13 residues. The CDR3 DNA is TGTGCCAGCCGTCCGGGGTTGGACACTGAAGCTTTCTTT. Its protein product is CASRPGLDTEAFF.